This T cell receptor beta chain came from a study of PD-L1 blockade in urothelial cancer. For the study at large: Males with urothelial cancer arising in the bladder constituted most of the roughly 30 patients. The number of prior chemotherapy regimens per patient was 0 to 3.

Specified time point: pretreatment peripheral blood. The number of samples from each patient was between 1 and 8, taken pretreatment and on-treatment. Measured with immunoSEQ multiplex PCR; TCRdb has only the in-frame clones, and not every one. In the table there are under 60,000 clones, 84% of which are singletons. The CDR3 extends over 13 amino acids. V was clipped by 5 bases and J by 6 bases; unmatched bases: 2. The V gene's germline CDR1 is LNHDA and CDR2 SQIVND (reference sequence). This rearrangement joins TRBV19 to TRBJ2-1, with TRBD1 matching over 9 bases. This TCR came from an older man with urothelial cancer. The specimen was PBMCs, collected around atezolizumab (anti-PD-L1) treatment. The CDR3 here is CASSLDRGNEQFF. Here the CDR3 DNA reads TGTGCCAGTAGTTTGGACAGGGGCAATGAGCAGTTCTTC.